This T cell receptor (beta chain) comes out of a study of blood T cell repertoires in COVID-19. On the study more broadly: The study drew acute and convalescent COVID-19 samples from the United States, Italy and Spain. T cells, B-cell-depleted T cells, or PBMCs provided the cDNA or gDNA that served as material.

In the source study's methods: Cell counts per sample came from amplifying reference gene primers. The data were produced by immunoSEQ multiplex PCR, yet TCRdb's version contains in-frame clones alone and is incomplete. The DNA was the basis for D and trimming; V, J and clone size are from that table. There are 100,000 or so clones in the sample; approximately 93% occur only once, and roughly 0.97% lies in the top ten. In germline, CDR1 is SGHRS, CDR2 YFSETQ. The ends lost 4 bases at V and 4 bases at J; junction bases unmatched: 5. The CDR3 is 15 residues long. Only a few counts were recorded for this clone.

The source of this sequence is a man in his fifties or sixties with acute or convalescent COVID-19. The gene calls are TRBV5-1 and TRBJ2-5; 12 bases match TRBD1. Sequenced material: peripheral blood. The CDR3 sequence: CASSRGTGGRETQYF. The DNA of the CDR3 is TGCGCCAGCAGCCGAGGGACAGGGGGCCGAGAGACCCAGTACTTC.